These T cell receptor beta chains were read from a single sample in a study of shared clonotypes between healthy human individuals. TCRdb keeps only in-frame clones here, not all; method: immunoSEQ multiplex PCR. The data contain 2,100,000 or so clones, about 94% of them singletons. Specimen: naive CD4+ T cells sorted from blood. These receptors came from a young man in good health. Both conserved end residues are part of each CDR3. A D gene is named only where the DNA matches it firmly. Rows may omit the clone size; those that give it use once, few, many or a size class.

J	D	V	size	CDR3	DNA
TRBJ2-7	TRBD1	TRBV4-1	.	CASSQTDRLAYEQYF	TGCGCCAGCAGCCAAACGGACAGGTTAGCCTACGAGCAGTACTTC
TRBJ2-6	TRBD1	TRBV7-9	once	CASSLEGTVSGANVLTF	TGTGCCAGCAGCTTAGAAGGGACAGTCTCTGGGGCCAACGTCCTGACTTTC
TRBJ1-1	.	TRBV15	.	CATSRARMGTEAFF	TGTGCCACCAGCAGAGCGCGGATGGGGACTGAAGCTTTCTTT
TRBJ2-7	TRBD1	TRBV18	.	CASSPLSGQGVFEQYF	TGTGCCAGCTCACCTCTCTCGGGACAGGGGGTTTTTGAGCAGTACTTC
TRBJ2-3	.	TRBV25-1	once	CASSLLPGRNTDTQYF	TGTGCCAGCAGTTTGCTTCCGGGCCGTAACACAGATACGCAGTATTTT
TRBJ2-5	.	TRBV27	.	CASSLGPWPQETQYF	TGTGCCAGCAGCCTAGGACCGTGGCCCCAAGAGACCCAGTACTTC
TRBJ1-5	.	TRBV30	.	CAWSVLGGKDQPQHF	TGTGCCTGGAGTGTACTGGGGGGCAAGGATCAGCCCCAGCATTTT
TRBJ1-3	.	TRBV6-1	.	CASSEGLGSGNTIYF	TGTGCCAGCAGCGAAGGCCTAGGGTCTGGAAACACCATATATTTT
TRBJ2-2	.	TRBV7-9	.	CASSLAVVTGELFF	TGTGCCAGCAGCTTAGCAGTGGTTACCGGGGAGCTGTTTTTT
TRBJ1-1	.	TRBV6-4	.	CASREEMNTEAFF	TGTGCCAGCAGGGAAGAGATGAACACTGAAGCTTTCTTT
TRBJ2-7	.	TRBV7-8	.	CASSLKSGSSYEQYF	TGTGCCAGCAGCTTAAAATCGGGGAGCTCCTACGAGCAGTACTTC
TRBJ2-1	.	TRBV9	.	CASSVVVGGANEQFF	TGTGCCAGCAGCGTAGTGGTCGGGGGCGCGAATGAGCAGTTCTTC
TRBJ1-5	.	TRBV12-2	few	CASRLEEEQPQHF	TGTGCAAGTCGCTTAGAGGAGGAACAGCCCCAGCATTTT
TRBJ1-2	.	TRBV10-3	.	CAISEDRPYGYTF	TGTGCCATCAGTGAGGACAGACCCTATGGCTACACCTTC
TRBJ1-3	.	TRBV28	once	CASSGQPGNTIYF	TGTGCCAGCAGCGGACAGCCTGGAAACACCATATATTTT
TRBJ1-3	.	TRBV28	.	CASSPLGVPGNTIYF	TGTGCCAGCAGTCCCCTAGGGGTCCCCGGAAACACCATATATTTT
TRBJ2-1	TRBD1	TRBV10-3	.	CAISESGQGATYNEQFF	TGTGCCATCAGTGAGTCAGGACAGGGGGCGACCTACAATGAGCAGTTCTTC
TRBJ1-2	.	TRBV5-4	.	CASSLAGGFNYGYTF	TGTGCCAGCAGCTTGGCCGGCGGGTTTAACTATGGCTACACCTTC
TRBJ2-5	TRBD2	TRBV10-2	.	CASSESSLAGEETQYF	TGCGCCAGCAGTGAGTCGTCCCTAGCGGGAGAAGAGACCCAGTACTTC
TRBJ1-4	.	TRBV5-1	.	CASSSGHTTNEKLFF	TGCGCCAGCAGTTCCGGACATACAACTAATGAAAAACTGTTTTTT
TRBJ1-1	TRBD1	TRBV7-2	once	CASSLVTGGNTEAFF	TGTGCCAGCAGCTTAGTTACAGGGGGGAACACTGAAGCTTTCTTT
TRBJ2-7	.	TRBV2	.	CASNGGGPTYEQYF	TGTGCCAGCAACGGCGGGGGCCCCACCTACGAGCAGTACTTC
TRBJ1-6	.	TRBV30	once	CASARTRESPLHF	TGTGCCTCAGCACGCACCCGGGAGTCACCCCTCCACTTT
TRBJ2-7	TRBD1	TRBV18	.	CASSQGQGDNEQYF	TGTGCCAGCTCACAAGGCCAGGGGGACAACGAGCAGTACTTC
TRBJ1-1	.	TRBV30	.	CAWSVQWAAFF	TGTGCCTGGAGTGTACAGTGGGCAGCTTTCTTT
TRBJ1-1	.	TRBV7-9	.	CASSLGGHAGTEAFF	TGTGCCAGCAGCTTAGGGGGACACGCAGGCACTGAAGCTTTCTTT
TRBJ2-3	TRBD2	TRBV5-6	.	CASSPGTSGGRTDTQYF	TGTGCCAGCAGCCCAGGGACTAGCGGGGGACGCACAGATACGCAGTATTTT
TRBJ2-7	TRBD2	TRBV6-5	.	CASSYSGTNYEQYF	TGTGCCAGCAGTTACTCCGGGACTAACTACGAGCAGTACTTC
TRBJ2-7	.	TRBV28	.	CASSGAHEQYF	TGTGCCAGCAGCGGGGCCCACGAGCAGTACTTC
TRBJ2-7	TRBD2	TRBV6-6	.	CASSNEPSGQPYEQYF	TGTGCCAGCAGCAACGAACCTAGCGGGCAACCCTACGAGCAGTACTTC
TRBJ2-3	.	TRBV2	.	CASRQRGLYADTQYF	TGTGCCAGCAGGCAGAGAGGGTTATACGCAGATACGCAGTATTTT
TRBJ2-1	TRBD1	TRBV6-5	.	CASSTGEGQFF	TGTGCCAGCAGTACAGGGGAAGGGCAGTTCTTC
TRBJ2-6	.	TRBV5-1	.	CASSLAGDTGANVLTF	TGCGCCAGCAGCTTGGCTGGGGACACTGGGGCCAACGTCCTGACTTTC
TRBJ2-7	.	TRBV20-1	.	CSFRVGTEQYF	TGCAGTTTTAGGGTGGGAACCGAGCAGTACTTC
TRBJ2-3	.	TRBV5-1	.	CASTRERVLGDTQYF	TGCGCCAGCACGAGAGAAAGAGTGTTGGGAGATACGCAGTATTTT
TRBJ2-4	TRBD2	TRBV29-1	.	CSVVPGLAGAKNIQYF	TGCAGCGTTGTACCGGGACTAGCGGGAGCCAAAAACATTCAGTACTTC
TRBJ1-6	TRBD1	TRBV18	.	CASSPLGQGENSPLHF	TGTGCCAGCTCACCACTCGGACAGGGAGAGAATTCACCCCTCCACTTT
TRBJ2-7	.	TRBV6-1	few	CASSDGGRLFSYEQYF	TGTGCCAGCAGTGATGGGGGCAGGCTATTCTCCTACGAGCAGTACTTC
TRBJ1-1	.	TRBV30	few	CAWRVQLNTEAFF	TGTGCCTGGAGGGTACAGTTGAACACTGAAGCTTTCTTT
TRBJ2-5	TRBD2	TRBV2	.	CASSEGLASQETQYF	TGTGCCAGCAGTGAGGGACTAGCGTCTCAAGAGACCCAGTACTTC
TRBJ2-7	.	TRBV30	.	CAWNDLRVTGEQYF	TGTGCCTGGAATGACCTCAGGGTGACGGGCGAGCAGTACTTC
TRBJ2-2	TRBD1	TRBV7-2	.	CASSLDGQDSITGELFF	TGTGCCAGCAGCTTAGATGGACAGGACAGCATCACCGGGGAGCTGTTTTTT
TRBJ2-7	TRBD2	TRBV5-4	.	CASSLGGRADEQYF	TGTGCCAGCAGCTTGGGCGGGAGGGCCGACGAGCAGTACTTC
TRBJ2-1	TRBD2	TRBV27	.	CASKGLAGGPSLNEQFF	TGTGCCAGCAAGGGACTAGCGGGAGGGCCCTCGTTGAATGAGCAGTTCTTC
TRBJ2-5	.	TRBV7-2	.	CASSTGGAAIETQYF	TGTGCCAGCAGCACCGGCGGGGCCGCTATAGAGACCCAGTACTTC
TRBJ1-1	TRBD1	TRBV28	.	CASSLHGTGNTEAFF	TGTGCCAGCAGCTTACACGGGACAGGAAACACTGAAGCTTTCTTT
TRBJ2-2	.	TRBV5-1	.	CASSAQGNTGELFF	TGCGCCAGCTCCGCACAGGGGAACACCGGGGAGCTGTTTTTT
TRBJ1-2	.	TRBV6-1	few	CASSATFNYGYTF	TGTGCCAGCAGTGCGACATTTAACTATGGCTACACCTTC